Described below is a single TCR beta chain sequence and its context. This record belongs to a study of blood T cell repertoires in COVID-19. V shed 6 bases, J shed 6 bases, and the junction held 5 bases outside the gene matches. Germline assignment: CDR1 MNHEY and CDR2 SVGAGI. CDR3 length: 13 amino acids. Libraries were prepared by immunoSEQ multiplex PCR; TCRdb keeps only in-frame clonotypes and omits some of them. This sample has roughly 430,000 clones, with nearly 90% found just once. The receptor comes from a woman aged 40 to 50 with acute COVID-19. Sequencing was performed on PBMCs or T cells enriched from blood (not recorded which). The V gene is TRBV6-5, the J gene TRBJ2-7; the match to TRBD2 covers 10 bases. DNA for the CDR3: TGTGCCAGCAGACGCCGGACTAGCGGCGAGCAGTACTTC. Translation gives CASRRRTSGEQYF.